The clone carrying this TCR beta chain was seen many times. The antigen is unknown. This specimen comes from a study of CD8 T cells in ankylosing spondylitis. Study observations and caveats: Clones tied to disease were said to be significantly enriched in matched ankylosing spondylitis synovial fluid. Relatively rare in peripheral blood, disease-linked clones were also CD8+.

CDR3 length: 15 residues. The V and J ends lost 0 bases and 2 bases respectively, with 9 bases between them. Per the germline V gene, CDR1 is LGHDT and CDR2 is YNNKEL (reference sequence). TCRdb reprocessed the 5' RACE reads via MiXCR and lists one record per CDR3 protein. The table records fewer than 250,000 distinct CDR3 sequences, about 10% of them present only once. This sequence was found in a male donor with ankylosing spondylitis or in good health (not recorded which). The V and J genes are TRBV3-1 and TRBJ2-3; possible D gene TRBD2, 5 bases. Sequenced material: blood, either unsorted or a sorted T cell fraction (not recorded which). The CDR3 coding sequence is TGTGCCAGCAGCCAAGAGGGAGCGGCCACAGATACGCAGTATTTT. Translation gives CASSQEGAATDTQYF.